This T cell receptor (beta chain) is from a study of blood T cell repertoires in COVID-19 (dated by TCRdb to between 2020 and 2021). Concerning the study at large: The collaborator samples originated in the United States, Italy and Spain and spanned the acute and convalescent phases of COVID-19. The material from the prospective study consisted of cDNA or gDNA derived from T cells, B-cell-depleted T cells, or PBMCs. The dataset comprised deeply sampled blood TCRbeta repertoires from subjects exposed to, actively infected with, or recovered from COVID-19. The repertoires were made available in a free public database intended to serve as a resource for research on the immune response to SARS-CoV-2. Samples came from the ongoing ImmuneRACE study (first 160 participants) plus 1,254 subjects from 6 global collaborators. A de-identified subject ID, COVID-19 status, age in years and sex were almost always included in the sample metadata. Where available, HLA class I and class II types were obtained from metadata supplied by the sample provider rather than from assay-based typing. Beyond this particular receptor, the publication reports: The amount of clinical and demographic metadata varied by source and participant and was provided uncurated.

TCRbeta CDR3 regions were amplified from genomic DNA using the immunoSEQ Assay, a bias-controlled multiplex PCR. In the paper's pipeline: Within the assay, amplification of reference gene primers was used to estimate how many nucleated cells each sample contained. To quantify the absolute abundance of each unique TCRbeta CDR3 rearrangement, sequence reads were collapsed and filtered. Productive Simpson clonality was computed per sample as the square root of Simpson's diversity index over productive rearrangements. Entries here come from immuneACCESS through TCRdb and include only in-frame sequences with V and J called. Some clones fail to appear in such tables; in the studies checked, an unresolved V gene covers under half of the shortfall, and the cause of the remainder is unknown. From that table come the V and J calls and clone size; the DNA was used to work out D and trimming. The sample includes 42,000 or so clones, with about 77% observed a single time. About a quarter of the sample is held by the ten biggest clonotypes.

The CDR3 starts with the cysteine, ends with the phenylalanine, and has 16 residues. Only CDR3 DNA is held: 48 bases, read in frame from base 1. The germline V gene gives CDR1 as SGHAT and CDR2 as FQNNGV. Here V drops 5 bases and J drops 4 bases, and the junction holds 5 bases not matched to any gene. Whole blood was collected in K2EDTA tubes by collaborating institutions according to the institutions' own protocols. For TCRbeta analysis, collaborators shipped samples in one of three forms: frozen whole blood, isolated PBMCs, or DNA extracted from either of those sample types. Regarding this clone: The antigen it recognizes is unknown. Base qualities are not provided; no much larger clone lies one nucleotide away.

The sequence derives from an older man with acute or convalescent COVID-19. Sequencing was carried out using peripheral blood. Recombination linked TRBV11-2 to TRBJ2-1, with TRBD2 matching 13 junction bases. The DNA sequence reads TGTGCCAGCAGCGCCCGACTAGCGGGAGGTTACAATGAGCAGTTCTTC. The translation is CASSARLAGGYNEQFF.